This TCR beta chain was sequenced during a study of T cell responses to AZD1222 COVID-19 vaccine. Study-wide findings and caveats: The peak T cell response came first, and repertoires were sampled only after it.

The method was immunoSEQ multiplex PCR; TCRdb's version includes in-frame clones alone and lacks a portion of them. Of under 40,000 clones in the sample, roughly nine tenths were seen once. Regarding this clone: Its cognate antigen is unknown.

The CDR3 is 13 residues long. Trimming took 0 bases from V and 5 from J, leaving 7 bases between them. The chain couples TRBV12-3 or TRBV12-4 to TRBJ1-1; no firm D call. This receptor was taken from an adult in good health. The sample was peripheral blood, taken on day 0 of AZD1222 vaccination. CDR3 sequence: CASSLALVTEAFF. The CDR3 nucleotides read TGTGCCAGCAGTTTAGCGCTAGTGACTGAAGCTTTCTTT.